This T cell receptor beta chain was sequenced during a study of blood T cell repertoires in COVID-19. Overall study context: Collection of acute and convalescent COVID-19 samples took place in the United States, Italy and Spain. PBMCs, B-cell-depleted T cells, or T cells provided the cDNA or gDNA that made up the material.

Under the authors' procedure: Estimated nucleated cell counts came from reference gene primer amplification. Data came from immunoSEQ multiplex PCR; TCRdb stores just in-frame clones and leaves some out. The V and J calls and the clone size are those of that table, but D and trimming were determined from the DNA. This table has about 130,000 clones, roughly 83% appearing once. This CDR3 is built from 13 residues. Looked up from germline, CDR1 is LGHDT and CDR2 is YNNKEL (reference sequence). V was trimmed by 4 bases and J by 6 bases, leaving 12 bases between them. Sequencing was carried out using peripheral blood. V gene TRBV3-1 (or the pseudogene TRBV3-2) combines with J gene TRBJ1-1; D not resolved. This receptor was obtained from a woman older than 75 with acute or convalescent COVID-19. DNA for the CDR3: TGTGCCAGCAGCCTCGGTCCAGGCTCTGAAGCTTTCTTT. This gives the protein CASSLGPGSEAFF.